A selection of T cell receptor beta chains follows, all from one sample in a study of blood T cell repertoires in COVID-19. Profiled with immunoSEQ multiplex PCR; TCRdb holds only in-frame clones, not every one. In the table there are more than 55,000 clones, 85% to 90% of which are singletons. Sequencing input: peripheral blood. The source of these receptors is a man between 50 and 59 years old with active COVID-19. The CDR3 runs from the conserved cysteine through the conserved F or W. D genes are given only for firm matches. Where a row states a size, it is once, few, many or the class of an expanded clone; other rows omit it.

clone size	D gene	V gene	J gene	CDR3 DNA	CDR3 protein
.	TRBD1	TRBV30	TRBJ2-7	TGTGCTTTCACAGGGGACGAGCAGTACTTC	CAFTGDEQYF
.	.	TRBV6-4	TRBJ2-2	TGTGCCAGCAGTGACTCGACTAACACCGGGGAGCTGTTTTTT	CASSDSTNTGELFF
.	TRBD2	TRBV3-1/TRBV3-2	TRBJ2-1	TGTGCCAGCAGCCATTGGACGGGAGGAGCCCACAATGAGCAGTTCTTC	CASSHWTGGAHNEQFF
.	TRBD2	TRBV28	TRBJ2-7	TGTGCCAGCAGCCGTCGCGGGGGGAGCTCCTACGAGCAGTACTTC	CASSRRGGSSYEQYF
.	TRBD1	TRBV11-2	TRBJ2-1	TGTGCCAGCAGCTTAGACGGGACAGGGTATCATGAGCAGTTCTTC	CASSLDGTGYHEQFF
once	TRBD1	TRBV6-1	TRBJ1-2	TGTGCCAGCAGTAAGGGACAGGGGGCTGGCTCTGGCTACACCTTC	CASSKGQGAGSGYTF
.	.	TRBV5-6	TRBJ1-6	TGTGCCAGCAGCTTTCAGGGTTTGAGATCACCCCTCCACTTT	CASSFQGLRSPLHF
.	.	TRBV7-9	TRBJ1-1	TGTGCCAGCAGCCCAATAGGGGTGAACACTGAAGCTTTCTTT	CASSPIGVNTEAFF
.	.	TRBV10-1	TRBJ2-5	TGCGCCACAACCTGGCCGGGGGAGGAGACCCAGTACTTC	CATTWPGEETQYF
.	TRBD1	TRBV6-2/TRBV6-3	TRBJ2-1	TGTGCCAGCAGCATGACAGGGGGCTCCTACAATGAGCAGTTCTTC	CASSMTGGSYNEQFF
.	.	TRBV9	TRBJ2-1	TGTGCCAGCAGCCCGCAGGGTTACAATGAGCAGTTCTTC	CASSPQGYNEQFF
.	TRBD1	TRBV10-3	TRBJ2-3	TGTGCCATCAGTGAAGGACAGGGCCCCGATACGCAGTATTTT	CAISEGQGPDTQYF
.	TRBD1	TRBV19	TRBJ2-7	TGTGCCAGTAGCAGACCGGGACAGGCACCCTACGAGCAGTACTTC	CASSRPGQAPYEQYF
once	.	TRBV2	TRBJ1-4	TGTGCCAGTGAGCGAGACAGCGCGGGGGAAAAACTGTTTTTT	CASERDSAGEKLFF
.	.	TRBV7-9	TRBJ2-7	TGTGCCAGCAGAACGAACAGGGACGATCTCGAGCAGTACTTC	CASRTNRDDLEQYF
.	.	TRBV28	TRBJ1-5	TGTGCCAGCAGTTTTACATCGGGGGATGTGCAGCCCCAGCATTTT	CASSFTSGDVQPQHF
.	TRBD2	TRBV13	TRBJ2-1	TGTGCCAGCAGCTTAGGCGGGGGGGTCTCCAATGAGCAGTTCTTC	CASSLGGGVSNEQFF
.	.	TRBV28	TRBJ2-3	TGTGCCAGCAGTTCAGTGAGCACAGATACGCAGTATTTT	CASSSVSTDTQYF
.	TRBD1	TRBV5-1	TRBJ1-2	TGCGCCAGCAGCCCCGACAGGGGAATTGGCTACACCTTC	CASSPDRGIGYTF
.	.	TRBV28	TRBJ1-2	TGTGCCAGCAGGTCCCCAGTCGACGCTATGGCGGTGGCGGACACCTTC	CASRSPVDAMAVADTF
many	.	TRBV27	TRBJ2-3	TGTGCCAGCAGTTTACAGAGGCTAGCGCCTTCACTCACAGATACGCAGTATTTT	CASSLQRLAPSLTDTQYF
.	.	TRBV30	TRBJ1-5	TGTGCCTGGAGTTCAAACAGGGCCAATCAGCCCCAGCATTTT	CAWSSNRANQPQHF
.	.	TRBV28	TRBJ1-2	TGTGCCAGCAGGACTGGTGGATATGGCTACACCTTC	CASRTGGYGYTF
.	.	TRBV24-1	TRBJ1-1	TGTGCCACCAGTGACCAAAAAGGGGGAGGGGCATTCGGAGCTTTCTTT	CATSDQKGGGAFGAFF
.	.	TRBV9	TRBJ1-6	TGTGCCAGCAGCGTAGGAGGTCAGAATAATTCACCCCTCCACTTT	CASSVGGQNNSPLHF
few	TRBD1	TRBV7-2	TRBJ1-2	TGTGCCAGCAGCACGACAGGGTTTAACTATGGCTACACCTTC	CASSTTGFNYGYTF
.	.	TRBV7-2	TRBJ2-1	TGTGCCAGCAGCTTAATGCAGGGTGCCTACAATGAGCAGTTCTTC	CASSLMQGAYNEQFF
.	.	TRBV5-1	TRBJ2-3	TGCGCCAGCAGCGACAACCAGGGGTGGGGAGATACGCAGTATTTT	CASSDNQGWGDTQYF
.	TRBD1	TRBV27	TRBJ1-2	TGTGCCAGCAGTTCACGACAGGGGGCGGTCTATGGCTACACCTTC	CASSSRQGAVYGYTF
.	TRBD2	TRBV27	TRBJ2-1	TGTGCCAGCAGCTCTCGATTGGGACTAGCGGGGGGGCCCTCGTACAATGAGCAGTTCTTC	CASSSRLGLAGGPSYNEQFF
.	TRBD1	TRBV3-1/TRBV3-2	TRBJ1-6	TGTGCCACCCAAGGCGGACAGGGGTTATATTCACCCCTCCACTTT	CATQGGQGLYSPLHF
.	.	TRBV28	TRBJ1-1	TGTGCCAGCAGGCGAGAGATGACTGAAGCTTTCTTT	CASRREMTEAFF
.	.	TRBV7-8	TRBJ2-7	TGTGCCAGCAGCCGGGCCCAGGGGTGGGAGCAGTACTTC	CASSRAQGWEQYF
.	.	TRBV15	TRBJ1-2	TGTGCCACCAGCAGAGATTCGCAGGGTAGTTATGGCTACACCTTC	CATSRDSQGSYGYTF
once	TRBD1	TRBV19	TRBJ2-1	TGTGCCAGTAAATCGCGATCAGGGGGCAAGAATGAGCAGTTCTTC	CASKSRSGGKNEQFF
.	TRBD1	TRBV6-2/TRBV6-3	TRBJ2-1	TGTGCCAGCAGTCGCCGGGACAGGGCCCTCGAGCAGTTCTTC	CASSRRDRALEQFF
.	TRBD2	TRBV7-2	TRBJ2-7	TGTGCCAGCAGCTTAGATACTAGCGGGAGCTCCTACGAGCAGTACTTC	CASSLDTSGSSYEQYF
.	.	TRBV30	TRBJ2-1	TGTGCCTGGACCCCGATGGGGGGACCCTACAATGAGCAGTTCTTC	CAWTPMGGPYNEQFF
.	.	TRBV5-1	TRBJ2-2	TGCGCCAGCAGGGAGGGTTCGAACACCGGGGAGCTGTTTTTT	CASREGSNTGELFF
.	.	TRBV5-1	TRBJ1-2	TGCGCCAGCAGCTTGGAAGGGAGCGCCTATGGCTACACCTTC	CASSLEGSAYGYTF
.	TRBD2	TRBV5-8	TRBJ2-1	TGTGCCAGCAGCATAACTAGCGGGCCCTACAATGAGCAGTTCTTC	CASSITSGPYNEQFF
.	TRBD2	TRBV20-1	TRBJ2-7	TGCAGTGCTAGTGGACTAGCGGGAGGTTACGAGCAGTACTTC	CSASGLAGGYEQYF
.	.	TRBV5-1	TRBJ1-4	TGCGCCAGCGCGCGGAGTGCAACTAATGAAAAACTGTTTTTT	CASARSATNEKLFF
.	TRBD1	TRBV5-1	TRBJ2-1	TGCGCCAGCAGCGCAACAGGGGCCGGGGAGCAGTTCTTC	CASSATGAGEQFF
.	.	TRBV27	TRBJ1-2	TGTGCCAGCAGTTTTGGGGCAGCATCTACCTATGGCTACACCTTC	CASSFGAASTYGYTF
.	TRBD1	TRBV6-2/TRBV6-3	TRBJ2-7	TGTGCCAGCAGTTACTCTACAGGGGGCGAATACGAGCAGTACTTC	CASSYSTGGEYEQYF
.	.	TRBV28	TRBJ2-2	TGTGCCAGCCGACCTGGAGGGACGAACACCGGGGAGCTGTTTTTT	CASRPGGTNTGELFF
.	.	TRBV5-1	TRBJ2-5	TGCGCCAGCAGCTTGCAGGCAGAGACCCAGTACTTC	CASSLQAETQYF
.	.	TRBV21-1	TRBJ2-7	TGTGCCAGCAGCAAAGACCCGGACAGTAGAGCCTACGAGCAGTACTTC	CASSKDPDSRAYEQYF
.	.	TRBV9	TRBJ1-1	TGTGCCAGCAGCGTAGAACCCAGGTTGAACACTGAAGCTTTCTTT	CASSVEPRLNTEAFF
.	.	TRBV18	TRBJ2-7	TGTGCCAGCTCACCATCCCAGGATTGGTACGAGCAGTACTTC	CASSPSQDWYEQYF
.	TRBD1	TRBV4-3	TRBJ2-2	TGCGCCAGCAGCCTAATACAGGGGTACACCGGGGAGCTGTTTTTT	CASSLIQGYTGELFF
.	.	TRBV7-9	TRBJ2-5	TGTGCCAGCAGCTTCAGTCACGTCCAAGAGACCCAGTACTTC	CASSFSHVQETQYF
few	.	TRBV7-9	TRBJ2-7	TGTGCCAGCAGCTATGGTGGTCCGCTAGGCGAGCAGTACTTC	CASSYGGPLGEQYF
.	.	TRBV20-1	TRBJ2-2	TGCAGTGCTATTGACCCGTTAGACACCGGGGAGCTGTTTTTT	CSAIDPLDTGELFF
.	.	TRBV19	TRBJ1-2	TGTGCCAGTAGTAGCCAGGGTAGGAAGGGTGGCTACACCTTC	CASSSQGRKGGYTF
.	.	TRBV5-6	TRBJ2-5	TGTGCCAGCAGCTTCCAGTTAGCGGAGACCCAGTACTTC	CASSFQLAETQYF
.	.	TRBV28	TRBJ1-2	TGTGCCAGCAGTTTACAAACTAACTATGGCTACACCTTC	CASSLQTNYGYTF
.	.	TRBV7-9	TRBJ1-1	TGTGCCAGCAGCCCCCTCGAGTCGGGCACTGAAGCTTTCTTT	CASSPLESGTEAFF
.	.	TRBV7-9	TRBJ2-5	TGTGCCAGCAGCCCGTCTCTAGGCCGGGAGACCCAGTACTTC	CASSPSLGRETQYF